One sample yielded the 3 T cell receptor beta chains listed below, sequenced in a study of CXCR3-negative and CXCR3-positive naive CD8 T cells. Via 5' RACE with UMI labels, TRB cDNA libraries were prepared. Reprocessing the 5' RACE reads, TCRdb reports a single entry for every CDR3 protein and omits DNA. The listing contains over 6,500 distinct CDR3 sequences. The source material was naive CXCR3- CD8+ T cells from blood. As to subset: CD45RO-CCR7+CD27+CD95- naive CD8+ T cells lacking CXCR3 (TNR3-). These receptors originate from a human donor in good health. Some clones in this sample may be carry-over from other donors' samples.

The V and J genes are TRBV28 and TRBJ2-7. This CDR3 spans 13 amino acids. Germline CDR1 MDHEN, CDR2 SYDVKM. Here the CDR3 reads CASSGSKRYEQYF. The variable domain in full, completed from reference TRBV28 and TRBJ2-7, reads DVKVTQSSRYLVKRTGEKVFLECVQDMDHENMFWYRQDPGLGLRLIYFSYDVKMKEKGDIPEGYSVSREKKERFSLILESASTNQTSMYLCASSGSKRYEQYFGPGTRLTVT.

Judged by frequency, this clonotype is medium-sized. The CDR3 sequence is CASSLLDEQFF. The chain combines TRBV27 with TRBJ2-1. The CDR3 sequence is 11 residues long. CDR1 is MNHEY, CDR2 SMNVEV, per germline (reference sequence).

This chain uses TRBV7-6 with TRBJ2-1; checking the TCRdb D call of TRBD2 is not possible without DNA. The CDR3 extends over 13 amino acids. Per the germline V gene, CDR1 is SGHVS and CDR2 is FNYEAQ. The CDR3 reads CASSRANRNEQFF.